Described below is a single T cell receptor beta chain sequence and its context. Its antigen remains unknown. The data were taken from a study of regulatory T cells in long-lasting Graves disease. As for time point: persistent/refractory GD, antithyroid drugs over 5 years with positive TRAb. Following extraction of RNA from PBMCs, that RNA was used to make the TCR library. V was pared by 1 base and J by 4 bases, with 10 bases of the junction left unmatched. The CDR3 has 18 amino acids. Germline lookup yields CDR1 SGHAT and CDR2 FQNNGV. Investigators prepared the TCR beta libraries by applying iRepertoire HTBI primers and Arm-PCR of CDR3 regions. TCRdb reprocessed the multiplex PCR reads with MiXCR, giving one entry per CDR3 protein. The table has about 290,000 distinct CDR3 sequences, 22% seen once. Study-wide results and caveats: Public clonotype sharing was higher in persistent than newly diagnosed patients.

The origin of this receptor is a female donor with Graves disease. The source was peripheral blood mononuclear cells (PBMCs), collected when the disease was refractory, from a patient treated with antithyroid drugs. This chain joins TRBV11-2 and TRBJ2-2, with 9 bases identical to TRBD2. In nucleotides, the CDR3 is TGTGCCAGCAGCTTAGGGGATTATAGCGGGAGTGGCACCGGGGAGCTGTTTTTT. It encodes CASSLGDYSGSGTGELFF.